This T cell receptor (beta chain) was identified in a study of T cells after yellow fever vaccination. Study-level results: Post-booster repertoires again held most primary-vaccination clones (roughly 96% CD4, roughly 88% CD8). Highly abundant clonotypes carried over from the bulk population could end up in FACS-sorted repertoires as contaminants.

A word on this clonotype: The antigen is not known.

5'RACE template switching added a universal primer site and UMIs to TCR cDNA. Each CDR3 protein gets one entry after TCRdb re-called the 5' RACE reads with MiXCR. The sample carries 450,000 to 650,000 distinct CDR3 sequences, 21% recorded once. CDR1 and CDR2 from the germline V gene are SGHKS and YYEKEE (reference sequence). The CDR3 has 13 residues. Trimming took off 4 bases at V and 3 bases at J, with 8 bases between the two ends. The rearrangement uses TRBV5-5 and TRBJ2-1, with D uncertain. The sequence was collected from a man in his late teens or twenties who received the YFV17D yellow fever vaccine. The specimen was PBMCs, collected about 20 days after the first yellow fever vaccination. The chain's CDR3 is CASSLYDYNEQFF. CDR3 nucleotide sequence: TGTGCCAGCAGCCTATACGACTACAATGAGCAGTTCTTC.